The rows below give T cell receptor beta chains drawn from one sample of a study of T cells after yellow fever vaccination. TCRdb re-called the 5' RACE reads through MiXCR, storing one row per CDR3 protein. The sample lists 320,000 or so distinct CDR3 sequences; roughly 8.3% were seen once. The specimen was PBMCs, collected around 45 days after the first yellow fever vaccination. These receptors came from a man aged 18-30 years who received the YFV17D yellow fever vaccine. Both conserved end residues are part of each CDR3. The order of the fields is J gene, D gene, clone size, V gene, CDR3 protein, CDR3 DNA. The D gene is left open where the match is weak. Only some rows state a clone size, as once, few, many or a class for expanded clones.

TRBJ2-7 TRBD1 once TRBV7-9 CASTTGQGGHEQYF TGTGCCAGCACCACGGGACAGGGAGGCCACGAGCAGTACTTC
TRBJ2-3 NA few TRBV24-1 CATSDIRGLGVDTQYF TGTGCCACCAGTGATATTAGGGGACTGGGTGTAGATACGCAGTATTTT
TRBJ2-1 NA NA TRBV29-1 CSVEGLEYNEQFF TGCAGCGTTGAAGGTTTGGAGTACAATGAGCAGTTCTTC
TRBJ1-2 NA NA TRBV5-1 CASFPGYGYGYTF TGCGCCAGCTTCCCGGGTTATGGCTATGGCTACACCTTC
TRBJ2-7 NA few TRBV5-1 CASSEDSAGNYEQYF TGCGCCAGCAGCGAAGACAGCGCGGGAAACTACGAGCAGTACTTC
TRBJ1-1 NA NA TRBV6-5 CASIYELSEAFF TGTGCCAGCATATATGAACTTAGTGAAGCTTTCTTT
TRBJ2-4 NA NA TRBV12-3/TRBV12-4 CASSLVDRGPNLNIQYF TGTGCCAGCAGTTTAGTGGATCGGGGGCCAAATCTAAACATTCAGTACTTC
TRBJ2-5 TRBD1 few TRBV6-5 CASSYSTGGETQYF TGTGCCAGCAGTTACTCGACAGGGGGAGAGACCCAGTACTTC
TRBJ2-1 NA NA TRBV10-3 CAISELGASSYNEQFF TGTGCCATCAGTGAGCTGGGGGCGAGCTCCTACAATGAGCAGTTCTTC
TRBJ2-1 TRBD2 NA TRBV7-9 CASSPSRGLANEQFF TGTGCCAGCAGTCCTAGCAGGGGACTAGCTAATGAGCAGTTCTTC
TRBJ1-2 NA NA TRBV6-1 CASSDRPQGYTF TGTGCCAGCAGTGACAGGCCGCAGGGCTACACCTTC